The rows below give T cell receptor beta chains drawn from one sample of a study of spatial heterogeneity in lung cancer. TCRdb independently ran MiXCR on the 5' RACE reads; one entry per CDR3 protein. The sample contains around 63,000 distinct CDR3 sequences, less than 10% of which appear only once. The sequencing used PBMCs, collected at surgery. All receptors derive from a female donor with early-stage non-small cell lung cancer. Both conserved end residues are part of each CDR3. The order of the fields is CDR3 protein, CDR3 length, V gene.

CASSLDRGETEAFF,14,TRBV5-1
CASSQSMTRQTKDQPQHF,18,TRBV23-1
CSARDNSNPSGNYYEQYF,18,TRBV20-1
CASSSPMAAHNEQFF,15,TRBV27
CASSFVLAGNYEQYF,15,TRBV5-1
CASSFTSVGEQYF,13,TRBV18
CASRSRSTGQPQHF,14,TRBV6-5
CASRLALVNEQFF,13,TRBV5-1
CASSPPWTGQEETQYF,16,TRBV12-3/TRBV12-4
CASSLSSANTEAFF,14,TRBV7-3
CATSRIKVDTEAFF,14,TRBV15
CAIREGPNSNQPQHF,15,TRBV10-3
CASSPYRGANVLTF,14,TRBV12-3/TRBV12-4
CASSPLAGGTGELFF,15,TRBV3-1
CSASQFLASEALYYEQYF,18,TRBV20-1
CASSYWGGAYEQYF,14,TRBV6-5
CASRSGGANEQFF,13,TRBV19
CASSFLAGGNNEQFF,15,TRBV12-3/TRBV12-4
CASSLLGEVSPLHF,14,TRBV28
CASSQETVYNEQFF,14,TRBV18
CASSQWTDSYEQYF,14,TRBV11-3
CASSPPSVDSPLHF,14,TRBV18
CASSLSGNEQFF,12,TRBV28
CASSPDSFLGNQPQHF,16,TRBV7-2
CASSLDGLINEKLFF,15,TRBV7-8
CASSLGFSDRTYNEQFF,17,TRBV7-6